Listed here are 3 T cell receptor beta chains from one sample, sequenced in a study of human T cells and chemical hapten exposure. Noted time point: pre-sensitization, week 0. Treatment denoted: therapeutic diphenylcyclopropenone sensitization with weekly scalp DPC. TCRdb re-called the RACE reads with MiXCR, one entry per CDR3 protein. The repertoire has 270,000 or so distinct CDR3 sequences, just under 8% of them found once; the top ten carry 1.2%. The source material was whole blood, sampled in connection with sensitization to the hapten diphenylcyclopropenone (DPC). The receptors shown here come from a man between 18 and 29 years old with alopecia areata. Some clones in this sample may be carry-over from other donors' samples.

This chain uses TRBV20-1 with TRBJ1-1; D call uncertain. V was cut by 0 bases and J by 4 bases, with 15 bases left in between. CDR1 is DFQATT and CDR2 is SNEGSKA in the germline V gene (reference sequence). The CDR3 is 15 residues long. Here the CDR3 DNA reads TGCAGTGCTAGAGATCGAGCAGGCCGGGGCACTGAAGCTTTCTTT. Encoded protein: CSARDRAGRGTEAFF.

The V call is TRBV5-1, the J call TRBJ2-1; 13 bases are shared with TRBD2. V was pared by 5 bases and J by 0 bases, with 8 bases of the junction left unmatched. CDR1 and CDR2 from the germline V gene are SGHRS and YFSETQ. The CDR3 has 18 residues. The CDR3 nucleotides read TGCGCCAGCAGTCGGACTAGCGGGGGTCTCAGCTCCTACAATGAGCAGTTCTTC. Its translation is CASSRTSGGLSSYNEQFF.

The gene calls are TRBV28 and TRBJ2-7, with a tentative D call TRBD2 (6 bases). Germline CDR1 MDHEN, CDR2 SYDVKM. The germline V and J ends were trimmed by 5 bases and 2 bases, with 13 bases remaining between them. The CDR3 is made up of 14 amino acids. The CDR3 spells CASSTGTETYEQYF. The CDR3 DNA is TGTGCCAGCAGTACGGGGACTGAAACCTACGAGCAGTACTTC.